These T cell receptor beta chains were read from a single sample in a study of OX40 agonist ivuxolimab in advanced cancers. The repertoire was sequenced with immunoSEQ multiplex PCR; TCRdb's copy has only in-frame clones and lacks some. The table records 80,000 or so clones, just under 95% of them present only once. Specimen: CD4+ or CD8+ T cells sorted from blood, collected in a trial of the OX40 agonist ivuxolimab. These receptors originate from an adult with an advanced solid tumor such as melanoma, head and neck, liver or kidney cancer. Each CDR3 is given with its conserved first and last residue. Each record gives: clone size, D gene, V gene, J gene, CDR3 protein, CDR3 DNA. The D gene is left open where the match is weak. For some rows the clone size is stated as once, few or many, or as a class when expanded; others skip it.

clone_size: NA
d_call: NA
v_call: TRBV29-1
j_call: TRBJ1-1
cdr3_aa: CSVEWGAGAEAFF
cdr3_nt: TGCAGCGTTGAATGGGGGGCCGGGGCTGAAGCTTTCTTT

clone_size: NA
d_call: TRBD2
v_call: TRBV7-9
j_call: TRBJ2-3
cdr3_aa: CASSPTSGGSSTDTQYF
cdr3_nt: TGTGCCAGCAGCCCGACTAGCGGGGGGTCCAGCACAGATACGCAGTATTTT

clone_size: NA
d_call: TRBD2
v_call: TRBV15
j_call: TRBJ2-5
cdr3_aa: CATPPKRELETQYF
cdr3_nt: TGTGCCACCCCCCCCAAGCGGGAGCTAGAGACCCAGTACTTC

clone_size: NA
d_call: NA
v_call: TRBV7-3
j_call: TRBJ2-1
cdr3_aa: CASSPLGGDYNEQFF
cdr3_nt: TGTGCCAGCAGCCCCCTAGGGGGGGACTACAATGAGCAGTTCTTC

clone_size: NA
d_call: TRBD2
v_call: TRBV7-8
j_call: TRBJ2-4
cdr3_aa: CASSFTTSGRGGGKNIQYF
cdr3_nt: TGTGCCAGCAGCTTTACGACTAGCGGGAGAGGAGGGGGCAAAAACATTCAGTACTTC

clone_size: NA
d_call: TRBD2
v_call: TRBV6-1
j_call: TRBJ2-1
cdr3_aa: CASSDPLAGGTYNEQFF
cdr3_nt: TGTGCCAGCAGTGACCCCCTAGCGGGAGGAACCTACAATGAGCAGTTCTTC

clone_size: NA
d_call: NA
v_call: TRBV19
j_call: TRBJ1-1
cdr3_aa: CASSSSSTLRTEAFF
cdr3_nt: TGTGCCAGTAGTTCGTCTTCGACGCTACGTACTGAAGCTTTCTTT

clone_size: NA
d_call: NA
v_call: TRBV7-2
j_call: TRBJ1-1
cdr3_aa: CAVGGTEAFF
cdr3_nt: TGTGCCGTGGGCGGTACTGAAGCTTTCTTT

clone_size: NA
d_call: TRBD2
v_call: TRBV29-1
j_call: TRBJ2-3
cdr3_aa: CSVENSGRATDTQYF
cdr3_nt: TGCAGCGTTGAAAATAGCGGGAGGGCGACAGATACGCAGTATTTT

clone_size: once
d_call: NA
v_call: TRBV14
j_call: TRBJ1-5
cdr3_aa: CASSQGSGPRSNQPQHF
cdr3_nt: TGTGCCAGCAGCCAAGGCTCGGGACCGCGTTCCAATCAGCCCCAGCATTTT

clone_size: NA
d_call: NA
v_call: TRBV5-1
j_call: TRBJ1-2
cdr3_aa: CASSLSPGVGYGYTF
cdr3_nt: TGCGCCAGCAGCTTGAGCCCGGGAGTCGGCTATGGCTACACCTTC

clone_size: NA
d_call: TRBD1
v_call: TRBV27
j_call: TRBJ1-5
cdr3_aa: CASSEQGGNQPQHF
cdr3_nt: TGTGCCAGCAGTGAACAGGGGGGCAATCAGCCCCAGCATTTT

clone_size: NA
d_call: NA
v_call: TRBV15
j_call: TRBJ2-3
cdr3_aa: CAITGRAETASTDTQYF
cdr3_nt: TGTGCCATTACCGGAAGGGCTGAGACAGCTAGCACAGATACGCAGTATTTT

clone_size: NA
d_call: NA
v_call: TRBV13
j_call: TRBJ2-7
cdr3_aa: CASSPRFMASYEQYF
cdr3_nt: TGTGCCAGCAGCCCACGTTTTATGGCCTCCTACGAGCAGTACTTC

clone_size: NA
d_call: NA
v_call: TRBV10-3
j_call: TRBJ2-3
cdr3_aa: CAISDSHGGRTDTQYF
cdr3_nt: TGTGCCATCAGTGACAGCCACGGGGGACGCACAGATACGCAGTATTTT

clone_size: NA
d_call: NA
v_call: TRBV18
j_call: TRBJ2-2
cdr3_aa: CASSVQLSGELFF
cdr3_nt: TGTGCCAGCTCAGTACAGCTCTCCGGGGAGCTGTTTTTT

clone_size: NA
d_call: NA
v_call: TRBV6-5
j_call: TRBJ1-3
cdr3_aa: CASLVNGGNTIYF
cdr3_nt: TGTGCCAGCCTGGTAAACGGTGGAAACACCATATATTTT

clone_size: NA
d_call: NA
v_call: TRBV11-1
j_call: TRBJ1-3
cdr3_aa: CASSPLRSTAGNTIYF
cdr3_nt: TGTGCCAGCAGCCCCCTGAGGTCCACCGCTGGAAACACCATATATTTT

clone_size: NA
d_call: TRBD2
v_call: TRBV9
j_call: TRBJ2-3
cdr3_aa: CASSVVSSGAQDTQYF
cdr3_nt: TGTGCCAGCAGCGTAGTGAGTAGCGGGGCCCAAGATACGCAGTATTTT

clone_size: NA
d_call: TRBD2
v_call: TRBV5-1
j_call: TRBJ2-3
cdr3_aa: CASSLRLAGTDTQYF
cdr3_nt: TGCGCCAGCAGCTTAAGACTAGCGGGCACAGATACGCAGTATTTT

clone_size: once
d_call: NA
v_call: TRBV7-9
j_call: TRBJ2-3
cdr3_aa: CASSLGPSNTDTQYF
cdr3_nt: TGTGCCAGCAGCTTAGGGCCAAGTAACACAGATACGCAGTATTTT

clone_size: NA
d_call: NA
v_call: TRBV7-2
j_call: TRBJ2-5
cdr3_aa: CASSLGRSRGQETQYF
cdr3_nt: TGTGCCAGCAGCTTAGGGAGGAGCAGGGGCCAAGAGACCCAGTACTTC

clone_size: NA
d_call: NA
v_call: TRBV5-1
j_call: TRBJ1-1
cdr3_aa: CASSFSGNTEAFF
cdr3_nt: TGCGCCAGCAGCTTTTCAGGAAACACTGAAGCTTTCTTT

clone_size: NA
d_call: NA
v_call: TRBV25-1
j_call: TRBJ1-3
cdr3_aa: CASSDRQSVSGNTIYF
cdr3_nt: TGTGCCAGCAGTGATCGACAGTCAGTATCTGGAAACACCATATATTTT

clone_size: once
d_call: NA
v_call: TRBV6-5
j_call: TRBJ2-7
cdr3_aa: CASSSWSLPVAQQYF
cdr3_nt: TGTGCCAGCAGTTCCTGGTCCCTTCCTGTTGCGCAGCAGTACTTC

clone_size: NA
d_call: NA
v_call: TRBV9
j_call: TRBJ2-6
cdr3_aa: CASSVGDRGLFSGANVLTF
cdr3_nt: TGTGCCAGCAGCGTCGGAGACAGGGGACTATTCTCTGGGGCCAACGTCCTGACTTTC

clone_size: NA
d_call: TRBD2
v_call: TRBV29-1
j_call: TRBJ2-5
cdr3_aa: CSVRSSGGETQYF
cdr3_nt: TGCAGCGTTAGGTCTAGCGGGGGTGAGACCCAGTACTTC

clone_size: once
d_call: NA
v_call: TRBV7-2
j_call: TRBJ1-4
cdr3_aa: CASSHSSEKLFF
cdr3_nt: TGTGCCAGCAGCCACAGTAGTGAAAAACTGTTTTTT

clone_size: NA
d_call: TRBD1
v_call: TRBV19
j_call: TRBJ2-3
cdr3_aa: CASSFPGQGASDTQYF
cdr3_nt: TGTGCCAGTAGTTTTCCGGGACAGGGGGCTTCAGATACGCAGTATTTT

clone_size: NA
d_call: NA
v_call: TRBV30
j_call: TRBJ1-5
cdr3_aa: CAWSLTGLNQPQHF
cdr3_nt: TGTGCCTGGAGTCTTACAGGTTTAAATCAGCCCCAGCATTTT

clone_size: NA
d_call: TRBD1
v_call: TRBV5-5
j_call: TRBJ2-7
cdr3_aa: CASSSSTGFRYEQYF
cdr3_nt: TGTGCCAGCAGCTCATCGACAGGGTTTCGCTACGAGCAGTACTTC